Listed below are T cell receptor beta chains from one sample, sequenced in a study of spatial heterogeneity in lung cancer. TCRdb passed the 5' RACE reads through MiXCR, listing each CDR3 protein once. The data contain under 150,000 distinct CDR3 sequences, 9.5% to 14% of them singletons. This sample comprised PBMCs, obtained at follow-up. These receptors all come from a female donor with early-stage non-small cell lung cancer. CDR3s include the opening cysteine and the closing phenylalanine or tryptophan. A D gene is named only where the DNA matches it firmly. The listing skips clone size in some rows; elsewhere it reads once, few, many or a size class.

j_call | v_call | d_call | clone_size | cdr3_aa | cdr3_nt
TRBJ1-2 | TRBV6-5 | - | few | CASRPAQGTYGYTF | TGTGCCAGCCGGCCAGCACAGGGAACCTATGGCTACACCTTC
TRBJ2-1 | TRBV29-1 | - | - | CSVVGSYNEQFF | TGCAGCGTTGTGGGATCCTACAATGAGCAGTTCTTC
TRBJ2-7 | TRBV15 | TRBD1 | many | CATRGTGKGYEQYF | TGTGCCACCAGGGGGACAGGGAAAGGGTACGAGCAGTACTTC
TRBJ1-1 | TRBV6-2/TRBV6-3 | TRBD1 | - | CASSFGTANTEAFF | TGTGCCAGCAGTTTCGGGACAGCGAACACTGAAGCTTTCTTT
TRBJ1-1 | TRBV21-1 | - | few | CASSKVGAGDVSF | TGTGCCAGCAGCAAAGTGGGGGCAGGGGACGTGAGCTTT
TRBJ2-3 | TRBV7-6 | TRBD2 | - | CASSFSNSGSRDTQYF | TGTGCCAGCAGCTTTTCGAATAGCGGGAGTAGGGATACGCAGTATTTT
TRBJ1-1 | TRBV4-2 | - | few | CASSQVRGTTEAFF | TGTGCCAGCAGCCAAGTACGGGGGACCACTGAAGCTTTCTTT
TRBJ1-1 | TRBV5-1 | - | few | CASSQFAGGSTEAFF | TGCGCCAGCAGTCAATTCGCGGGTGGGAGCACTGAAGCTTTCTTT
TRBJ1-2 | TRBV7-9 | - | - | CASSLVSNGYTF | TGTGCCAGCAGCTTAGTTTCGAATGGCTACACCTTC
TRBJ2-3 | TRBV20-1 | TRBD2 | - | CSASTPTSGMVDTQYF | TGCAGTGCTAGCACCCCGACTAGCGGGATGGTAGATACGCAGTATTTT
TRBJ2-5 | TRBV7-2 | - | few | CASSYGQKETQYF | TGTGCCAGCAGCTACGGACAGAAAGAGACCCAGTACTTC
TRBJ2-1 | TRBV18 | TRBD2 | many | CASSPPGLAGVSYNEQFF | TGTGCCAGCTCCCCGCCGGGACTAGCGGGAGTCTCCTACAATGAGCAGTTCTTC
TRBJ1-1 | TRBV6-1 | - | - | CASTRTRVGITEAFF | TGTGCCAGCACCCGCACGAGAGTCGGAATCACTGAAGCTTTCTTT
TRBJ1-1 | TRBV4-3 | - | many | CASSHTGDPNTEAFF | TGCGCCAGCAGCCATACGGGAGACCCGAACACTGAAGCTTTCTTT
TRBJ1-5 | TRBV12-3/TRBV12-4 | - | many | CASSLSRTDQPQHF | TGTGCCAGCAGTTTAAGCAGGACGGATCAGCCCCAGCATTTT
TRBJ2-3 | TRBV11-2 | TRBD2 | many | CASSLALAGAGDTQYF | TGTGCCAGCAGCTTAGCTCTAGCGGGAGCAGGGGATACGCAGTATTTT
TRBJ2-1 | TRBV7-3 | - | - | CASSLQSGFRNEQFF | TGTGCCAGCAGCTTACAATCAGGGTTTCGCAATGAGCAGTTCTTC